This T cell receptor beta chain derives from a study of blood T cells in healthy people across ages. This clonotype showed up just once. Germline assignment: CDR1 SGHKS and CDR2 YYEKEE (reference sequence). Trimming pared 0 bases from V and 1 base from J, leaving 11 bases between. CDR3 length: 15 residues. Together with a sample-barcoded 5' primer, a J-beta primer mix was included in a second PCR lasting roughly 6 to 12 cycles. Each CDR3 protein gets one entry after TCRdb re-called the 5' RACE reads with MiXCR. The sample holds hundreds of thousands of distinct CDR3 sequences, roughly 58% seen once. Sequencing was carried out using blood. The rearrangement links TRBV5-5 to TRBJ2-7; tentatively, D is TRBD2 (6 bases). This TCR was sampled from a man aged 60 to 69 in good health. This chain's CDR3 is CASSLGGVKSYEQYF. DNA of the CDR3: TGTGCCAGCAGCTTGGGCGGGGTAAAGTCCTACGAGCAGTACTTC.